These 24 T cell receptor beta chains came from one sample sequenced in a study of T cell responses to AZD1222 COVID-19 vaccine. Clones were sequenced by immunoSEQ multiplex PCR, and TCRdb holds only the in-frame ones, with some missing. Among fewer than 150,000 clones, roughly 93% were seen once, and the ten largest hold about 3%. The sample was peripheral blood, taken on day 0 of AZD1222 vaccination. The source of these receptors is an adult in good health.

The chain combines TRBV9 with TRBJ1-1, with D tentatively TRBD1 (6 bases). The V end lost 0 bases, the J end lost 4 bases, and 13 bases lay between the germline ends. Looked up from germline, CDR1 is SGDLS and CDR2 is YYNGEE. The CDR3 is 15 amino acids. CDR3 sequence: CASSVATGGATEAFF. CDR3 DNA sequence: TGTGCCAGCAGCGTAGCTACTGGGGGGGCCACTGAAGCTTTCTTT.

The chain uses TRBV18 and TRBJ1-6; unclear D gene. CDR1 KGHSH and CDR2 LQKENI come from the germline V gene. The CDR3 contains 17 residues. Trimming cost V 0 bases and J 14 bases, with 23 bases left between them. CDR3 nucleotides: TGTGCCAGCTCACCACCCCTAGACCCTGAGGTGGATTCGACCCTCCACTTT. Its protein product is CASSPPLDPEVDSTLHF.

The J gene is TRBJ2-7, the V gene TRBV20-1; D is ambiguous. Trimming removed 3 bases from V and 0 bases from J, with 3 bases in between. The CDR3 is 11 amino acids. Germline values: CDR1 DFQATT, CDR2 SNEGSKA (reference sequence). The CDR3 reads CSASGSYEQYF. The CDR3, as DNA: TGCAGTGCTAGTGGCTCCTACGAGCAGTACTTC.

Concerning this clone: A read error may account for a junction end that differs from germline. The rearrangement joins TRBV6-6 to TRBJ1-1; 7 bases map to TRBD1. Germline V gene sequence: CDR1 MNHNY, CDR2 SVGAGI (reference sequence). The length of the CDR3 is 14 residues. For the CDR3, the DNA is TGTGCCGGCAGTCGGGACAGAGGTCGGGTCGGAGCTTTCTTT. This encodes CAGSRDRGRVGAFF.

The gene calls are TRBV5-5 and TRBJ2-7; TRBD1 aligns across 10 bases. This CDR3 comprises 15 residues. J gave up 4 bases and V 4 bases, and 8 bases lay outside the gene matches. Germline assignment: CDR1 SGHKS and CDR2 YYEKEE (reference sequence). The CDR3 DNA sequence: TGTGCCAGCAGCCCCACGGGACAGGGGTTTTACGAGCAGTACTTC. Amino acid sequence: CASSPTGQGFYEQYF.

CDR3 in amino acids: CASSVLGVGEKLFF. The CDR3, as DNA: TGCGCCAGCAGCGTTTTAGGGGTGGGTGAAAAACTGTTTTTT. The rearrangement links TRBV5-1 to TRBJ1-4; D may be TRBD1 (5 bases). Germline assignment: CDR1 SGHRS and CDR2 YFSETQ. This CDR3 is 14 amino acids long. Trimming left V 4 bases short and J 7 bases short, with 14 bases between.

The table lists this clone with a count of one. The V and J genes are TRBV3-1 (or the pseudogene TRBV3-2) and TRBJ2-4; no firm D call. CDR3 size: 16 residues. The germline gives CDR1 LGHDT, CDR2 YNNKEL (reference sequence). V dropped 1 base and J dropped 0 bases, with 10 bases sitting between them. This CDR3 reads CASSQGGSLAKNIQYF. CDR3 DNA sequence: TGTGCCAGCAGCCAAGGAGGTAGCCTAGCCAAAAACATTCAGTACTTC.

The V gene is TRBV7-6, the J gene TRBJ1-1, with D hard to call. The CDR3 has 15 residues. Germline CDR1 SGHVS, CDR2 FNYEAQ. Trimming took 0 bases from V and 4 from J, leaving 12 bases between them. The CDR3 sequence is CASSLAKGLSTEAFF. The DNA of the CDR3 is TGTGCCAGCAGCTTAGCGAAAGGGCTCAGCACTGAAGCTTTCTTT.

The genes are TRBV28 and TRBJ1-6, with 10 bases matching TRBD1. Germline V gene sequence: CDR1 MDHEN, CDR2 SYDVKM. J gave up 2 bases and V 5 bases, and 3 bases lay outside the gene matches. The CDR3 has 16 amino acids. The CDR3 DNA is TGTGCCAGCAGTGACAGGGGGCGGACCTATAATTCACCCCTCCACTTT. Protein product: CASSDRGRTYNSPLHF.

This chain uses TRBV28 with TRBJ2-7; 8 bases are shared with TRBD2. This CDR3 spans 15 amino acids. The V and J ends lost 7 bases and 1 base, in that order; junction bases with no gene match: 9. Per the germline V gene, CDR1 is MDHEN and CDR2 is SYDVKM. CDR3 DNA sequence: TGTGCCAGCATTCGAACTAGCGGAAATTCCTACGAGCAGTACTTC. Protein product: CASIRTSGNSYEQYF. The whole variable domain, remainder taken from reference TRBV28 and TRBJ2-7, is DVKVTQSSRYLVKRTGEKVFLECVQDMDHENMFWYRQDPGLGLRLIYFSYDVKMKEKGDIPEGYSVSREKKERFSLILESASTNQTSMYLCASIRTSGNSYEQYFGPGTRLTVT.

This clone appeared once. CDR3 DNA sequence: TGTGCCACCAGCAGACAGGGTAGTTGGAATCAGCCCCAGCATTTT. It specifies CATSRQGSWNQPQHF. The J gene is TRBJ1-5, the V gene TRBV15, with D possibly matching TRBD1 (5 bases). Germline V gene data show CDR1 as LNHNV and CDR2 as YYDKDF (reference sequence). Trimming removed 2 bases from V and 4 bases from J, with 12 bases in between. The CDR3 runs 15 residues.

The table lists this clone with a count of one. The chain couples TRBV6-2 or TRBV6-3 to TRBJ2-3, with 11 bases that match TRBD2. Germline values: CDR1 MNHEY, CDR2 SVGEGT. CDR3 length equals 16 residues. The trim removed 2 bases at V and 5 bases at J, leaving 6 bases unmatched. As DNA, the CDR3 is TGTGCCAGCAGTTACAGGTTAGCGGGAGGGAAAGATACGCAGTATTTT. Translating gives CASSYRLAGGKDTQYF.

This chain uses TRBV5-1 with TRBJ1-1; D unclear. The length of the CDR3 is 13 residues. The germline CDR1 and CDR2 sequences are SGHRS and YFSETQ. The V and J ends lost 2 bases and 2 bases respectively, with 7 bases between them. The CDR3 region is CASSLGSNTEAFF. The CDR3 DNA sequence: TGCGCCAGCAGCTTAGGATCTAACACTGAAGCTTTCTTT.

The chain employs TRBV5-3 and TRBJ1-3; 10 positions match TRBD1. TRBV5-3 is assigned to the ORF class and has an uncertain function. V lost 3 bases to trimming and J lost 8 bases; unmatched junction nucleotides: 14. CDR3 length equals 17 residues. The CDR3 spells CARSYRRTGQGCDTIYF. CDR3 coding DNA: TGTGCCAGAAGCTATAGGCGAACGGGACAGGGGTGTGACACCATATATTTT.

This chain links TRBV9 with TRBJ2-7; the match to TRBD1 covers 9 bases. CDR3 length: 14 residues. CDR1 SGDLS and CDR2 YYNGEE come from the germline V gene. The V and J ends lost 0 bases and 4 bases, in that order; junction bases with no gene match: 2. In nucleotides, the CDR3 is TGTGCCAGCAGCGTAGGGGGACAGGGATACGAGCAGTACTTC. Translated: CASSVGGQGYEQYF. The complete variable domain, with remaining parts taken from reference TRBV9 and TRBJ2-7, reads DSGVTQTPKHLITATGQRVTLRCSPRSGDLSVYWYQQSLDQGLQFLIQYYNGEERAKGNILERFSAQQFPDLHSELNLSSLELGDSALYFCASSVGGQGYEQYFGPGTRLTVT.

The chain has TRBV27 and TRBJ1-5; maybe TRBD1 (6 bases). Trimming removed 6 bases from V and 4 bases from J, with 13 bases in between. In germline, CDR1 is MNHEY, CDR2 SMNVEV (reference sequence). The CDR3 is 14 residues long. CDR3 sequence reads: CASRRTGYNQPQHF. The DNA of the CDR3 is TGTGCCAGCAGACGTACAGGGTATAATCAGCCCCAGCATTTT.

The chain couples TRBV7-2 to TRBJ1-1; D is unresolved. Germline lookup yields CDR1 SGHTA and CDR2 FQGNSA. The CDR3 spans 14 residues. Trimming took off 4 bases at V and 1 base at J, with 10 bases between the two ends. This CDR3 reads CASSSIYRNTEAFF. The CDR3, as DNA: TGTGCCAGCAGCTCGATATACAGGAACACTGAAGCTTTCTTT.

The CDR3 loop reads CASSVSGRFSDEQFF. CDR3 DNA sequence: TGTGCCAGCAGCGTTAGCGGGAGGTTCTCGGATGAGCAGTTCTTC. The rearrangement uses TRBV9 and TRBJ2-1; 10 bases fit TRBD2. The CDR3 length is 15 residues. Trimming cost V 2 bases and J 8 bases; bases outside gene matches: 7. Germline V CDR1 and CDR2: SGDLS, YYNGEE.

V usage is TRBV7-2 and J usage is TRBJ1-6; TRBD1 agrees at 8 bases. Per germline, CDR1 SGHTA and CDR2 FQGNSA. CDR3 size: 15 residues. Trimming removed 5 bases from V and 5 bases from J; junction bases left unmatched: 5. The CDR3 DNA sequence: TGTGCCAGCAGCACTGGACAGGGCAATAATTCACCCCTCCACTTT. Translated: CASSTGQGNNSPLHF. Full variable domain (missing parts from reference TRBV7-2 and TRBJ1-6): GAGVSQSPSNKVTEKGKDVELRCDPISGHTALYWYRQSLGQGLEFLIYFQGNSAPDKSGLPSDRFSAERTGGSVSTLTIQRTQQEDSAVYLCASSTGQGNNSPLHFGNGTRLTVT.

V is TRBV19 and J is TRBJ2-1; D assignment may be TRBD1 or TRBD2 (5 bases each). Trimming pared 3 bases from V and 6 bases from J, leaving 21 bases between. The CDR3 spans 17 residues. Germline assignment: CDR1 LNHDA and CDR2 SQIVND (reference sequence). As DNA, the CDR3 is TGTGCCAGTAGTATGGGTAGGGGACCCTCTCCCCTCAATGAGCAGTTCTTC. Its translation: CASSMGRGPSPLNEQFF. The whole variable domain, remainder taken from reference TRBV19 and TRBJ2-1, is DGGITQSPKYLFRKEGQNVTLSCEQNLNHDAMYWYRQDPGQGLRLIYYSQIVNDFQKGDIAEGYSVSREKKESFPLTVTSAQKNPTAFYLCASSMGRGPSPLNEQFFGPGTRLTVL.

The gene calls are TRBV28 and TRBJ1-2, with D hard to call. CDR1 is MDHEN and CDR2 is SYDVKM in the germline V gene. The length of the CDR3 is 11 residues. Trimming left V 8 bases short and J 2 bases short, with 6 bases between. CDR3 sequence reads: CASSGNYGYTF. The CDR3 nucleotides are TGTGCCAGCTCCGGGAACTATGGCTACACCTTC.

The V and J genes are TRBV28 and TRBJ1-2; a possible D gene is TRBD1 (5 bases). Germline V gene lookup returns CDR1 MDHEN and CDR2 SYDVKM. Trimming cost V 7 bases and J 8 bases, with 17 bases left between them. There are 13 residues in the CDR3. The CDR3 sequence is CASTRHMGGGYTF. DNA for the CDR3: TGTGCCAGCACCCGGCATATGGGGGGGGGCTACACCTTC.

The chain's CDR3 is CASSMGLAGSDEQFF. DNA of the CDR3: TGTGCCAGCAGTATGGGACTAGCGGGATCCGATGAGCAGTTCTTC. The rearrangement links TRBV2 to TRBJ2-1; 13 positions agree with TRBD2. The CDR3 extends over 15 amino acids. V lost 5 bases to trimming and J lost 8 bases; unmatched junction nucleotides: 6. Germline values: CDR1 SNHLY, CDR2 FYNNEI.

This clone is a singleton in its sample. The chain couples TRBV10-3 to TRBJ2-5; a weak D match, TRBD1 (6 bases). From germline, CDR1 is ENHRY and CDR2 SYGVKD. Trimming cost V 3 bases and J 5 bases, with 10 bases left between them. The CDR3 runs 13 residues. Here the CDR3 reads CAISDGGGETQYF. The CDR3 nucleotides read TGTGCCATCAGTGATGGGGGCGGCGAGACCCAGTACTTC.